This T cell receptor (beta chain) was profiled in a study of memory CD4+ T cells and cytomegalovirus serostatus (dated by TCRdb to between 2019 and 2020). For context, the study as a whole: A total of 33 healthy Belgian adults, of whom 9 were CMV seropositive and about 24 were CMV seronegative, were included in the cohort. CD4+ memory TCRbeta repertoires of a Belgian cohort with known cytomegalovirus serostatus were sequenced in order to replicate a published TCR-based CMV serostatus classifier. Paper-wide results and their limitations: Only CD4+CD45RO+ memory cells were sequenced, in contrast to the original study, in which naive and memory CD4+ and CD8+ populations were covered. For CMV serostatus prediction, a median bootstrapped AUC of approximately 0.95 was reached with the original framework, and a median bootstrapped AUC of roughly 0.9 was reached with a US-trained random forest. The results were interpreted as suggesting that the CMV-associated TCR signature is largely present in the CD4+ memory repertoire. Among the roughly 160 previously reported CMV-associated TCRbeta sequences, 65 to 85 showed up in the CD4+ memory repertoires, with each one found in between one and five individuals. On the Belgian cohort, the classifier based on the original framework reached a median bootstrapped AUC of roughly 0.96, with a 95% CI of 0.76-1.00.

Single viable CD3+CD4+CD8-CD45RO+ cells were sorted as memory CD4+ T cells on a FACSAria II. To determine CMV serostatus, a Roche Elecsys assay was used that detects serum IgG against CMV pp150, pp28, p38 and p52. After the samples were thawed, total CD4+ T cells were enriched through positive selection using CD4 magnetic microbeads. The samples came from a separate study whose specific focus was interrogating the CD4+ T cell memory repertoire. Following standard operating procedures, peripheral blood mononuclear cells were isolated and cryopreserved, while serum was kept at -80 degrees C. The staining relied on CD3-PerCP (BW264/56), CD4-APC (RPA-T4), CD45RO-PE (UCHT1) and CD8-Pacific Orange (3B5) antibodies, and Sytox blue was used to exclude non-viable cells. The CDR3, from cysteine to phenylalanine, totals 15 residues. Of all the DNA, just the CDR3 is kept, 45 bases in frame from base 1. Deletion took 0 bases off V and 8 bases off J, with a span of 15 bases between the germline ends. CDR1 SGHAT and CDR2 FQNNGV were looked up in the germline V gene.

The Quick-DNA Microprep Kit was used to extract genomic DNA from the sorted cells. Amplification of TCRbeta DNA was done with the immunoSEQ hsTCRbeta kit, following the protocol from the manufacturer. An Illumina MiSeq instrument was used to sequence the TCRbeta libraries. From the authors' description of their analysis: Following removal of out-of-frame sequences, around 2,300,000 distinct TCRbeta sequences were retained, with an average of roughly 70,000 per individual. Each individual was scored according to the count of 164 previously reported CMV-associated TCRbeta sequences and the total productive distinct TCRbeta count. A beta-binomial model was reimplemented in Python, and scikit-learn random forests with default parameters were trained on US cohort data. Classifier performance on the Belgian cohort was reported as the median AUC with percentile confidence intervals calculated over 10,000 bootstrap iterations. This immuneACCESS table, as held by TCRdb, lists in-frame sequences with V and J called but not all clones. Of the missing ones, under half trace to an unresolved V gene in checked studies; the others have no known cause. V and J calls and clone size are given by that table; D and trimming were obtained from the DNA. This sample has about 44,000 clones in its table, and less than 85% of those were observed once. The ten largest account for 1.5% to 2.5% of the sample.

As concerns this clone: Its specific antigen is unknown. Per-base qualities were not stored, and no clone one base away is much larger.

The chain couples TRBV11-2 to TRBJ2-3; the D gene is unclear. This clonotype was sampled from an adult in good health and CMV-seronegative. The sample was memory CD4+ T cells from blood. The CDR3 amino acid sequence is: CASSLDWARRITQYF. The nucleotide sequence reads TGTGCCAGCAGCTTAGATTGGGCCAGAAGGATTACGCAGTATTTT.